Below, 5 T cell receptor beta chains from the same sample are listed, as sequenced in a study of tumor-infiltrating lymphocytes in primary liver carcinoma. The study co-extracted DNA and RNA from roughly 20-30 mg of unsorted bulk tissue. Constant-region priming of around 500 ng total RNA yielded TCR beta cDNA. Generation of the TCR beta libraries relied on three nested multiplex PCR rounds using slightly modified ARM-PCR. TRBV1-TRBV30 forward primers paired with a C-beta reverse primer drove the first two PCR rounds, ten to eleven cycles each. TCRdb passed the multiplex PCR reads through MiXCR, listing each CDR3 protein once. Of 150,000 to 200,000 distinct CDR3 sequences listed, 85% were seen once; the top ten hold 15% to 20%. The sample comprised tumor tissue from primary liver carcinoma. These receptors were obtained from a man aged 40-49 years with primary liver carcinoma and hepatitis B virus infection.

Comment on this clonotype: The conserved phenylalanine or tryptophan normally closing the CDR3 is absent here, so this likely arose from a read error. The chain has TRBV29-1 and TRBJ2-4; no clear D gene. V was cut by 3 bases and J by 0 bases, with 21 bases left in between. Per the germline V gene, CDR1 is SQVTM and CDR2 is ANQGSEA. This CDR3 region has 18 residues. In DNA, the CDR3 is TGCAGCGTTGAGGTCAGAGACCAAATCCATTTAGCCAAAAACATTCAGTACATC. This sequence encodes CSVEVRDQIHLAKNIQYI.

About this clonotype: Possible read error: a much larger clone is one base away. The CDR3: CSTDVGLVRGYTF. CDR3 DNA: TGCAGCACTGACGTAGGGCTTGTTAGAGGCTACACCTTC. The genes are TRBV29-1 and TRBJ1-2; D unresolved. This CDR3 is 13 amino acids long. With 8 bases removed from V and 8 bases from J, the gap between germline ends came to 21 bases. Germline V gene data show CDR1 as SQVTM and CDR2 as ANQGSEA.

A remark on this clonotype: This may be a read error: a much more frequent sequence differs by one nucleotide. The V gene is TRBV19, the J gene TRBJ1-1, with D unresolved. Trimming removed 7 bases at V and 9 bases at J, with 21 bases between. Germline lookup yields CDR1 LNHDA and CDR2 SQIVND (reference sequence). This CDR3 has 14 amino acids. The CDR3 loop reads CASITNGPWAQAFF. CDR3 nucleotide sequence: TGTGCCAGTATCACAAACGGACCGTGGGCGCAAGCTTTCTTT.

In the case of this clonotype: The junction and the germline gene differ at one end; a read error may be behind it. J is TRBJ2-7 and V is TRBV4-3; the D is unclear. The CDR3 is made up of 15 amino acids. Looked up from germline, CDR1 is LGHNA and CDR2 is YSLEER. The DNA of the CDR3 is TGCGCCTGCGGCCAAGAACATAGTGGGAACTACGAGCAGTACTTT. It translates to CACGQEHSGNYEQYF.

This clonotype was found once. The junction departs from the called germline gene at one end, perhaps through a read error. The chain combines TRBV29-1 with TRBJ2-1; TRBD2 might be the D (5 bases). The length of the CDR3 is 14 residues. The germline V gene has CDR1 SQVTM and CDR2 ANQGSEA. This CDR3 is CSVELEQRYNEQIF. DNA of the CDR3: TGTAGCGTTGAACTAGAACAAAGATACAATGAGCAGATCTTC.